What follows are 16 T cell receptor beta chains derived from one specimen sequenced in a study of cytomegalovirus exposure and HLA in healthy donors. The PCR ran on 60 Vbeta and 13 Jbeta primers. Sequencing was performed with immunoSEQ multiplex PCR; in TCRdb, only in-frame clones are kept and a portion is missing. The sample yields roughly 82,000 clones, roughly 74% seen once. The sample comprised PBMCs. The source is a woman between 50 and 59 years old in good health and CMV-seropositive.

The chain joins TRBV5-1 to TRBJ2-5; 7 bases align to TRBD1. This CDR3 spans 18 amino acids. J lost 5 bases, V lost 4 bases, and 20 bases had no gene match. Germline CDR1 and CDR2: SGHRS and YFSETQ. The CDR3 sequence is CASSTLGLGAGGSETQYF. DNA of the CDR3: TGCGCCAGCAGCACCCTGGGTCTAGGGGCAGGGGGTTCGGAGACCCAGTACTTC. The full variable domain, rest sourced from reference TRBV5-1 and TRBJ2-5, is KAGVTQTPRYLIKTRGQQVTLSCSPISGHRSVSWYQQTPGQGLQFLFEYFSETQRNKGNFPGRFSGRQFSNSRSEMNVSTLELGDSALYLCASSTLGLGAGGSETQYFGPGTRLLVL.

The CDR3 nucleotides are TGTGCCAGCTCATTCACTGAGGACTACGAGCAGTACTTC. It yields the protein CASSFTEDYEQYF. This rearrangement joins TRBV18 to TRBJ2-7; D uncertain. This CDR3 is built from 13 residues. With 5 bases removed from V and 3 bases from J, the gap between germline ends came to 11 bases. CDR1 and CDR2 from the germline V gene are KGHSH and LQKENI.

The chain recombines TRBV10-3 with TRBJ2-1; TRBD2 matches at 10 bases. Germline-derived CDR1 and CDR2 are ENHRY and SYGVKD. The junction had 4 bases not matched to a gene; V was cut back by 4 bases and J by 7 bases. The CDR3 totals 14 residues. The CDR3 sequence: CAISGPTSGNEQFF. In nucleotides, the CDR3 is TGTGCCATCAGTGGACCGACTAGCGGGAATGAGCAGTTCTTC.

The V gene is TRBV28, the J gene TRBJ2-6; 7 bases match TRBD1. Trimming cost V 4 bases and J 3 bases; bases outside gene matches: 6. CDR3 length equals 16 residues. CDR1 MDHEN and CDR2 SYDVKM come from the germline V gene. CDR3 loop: CASSSGQLHGANVLTF. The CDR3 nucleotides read TGTGCCAGCAGTTCGGGACAGCTCCATGGGGCCAACGTCCTGACTTTC.

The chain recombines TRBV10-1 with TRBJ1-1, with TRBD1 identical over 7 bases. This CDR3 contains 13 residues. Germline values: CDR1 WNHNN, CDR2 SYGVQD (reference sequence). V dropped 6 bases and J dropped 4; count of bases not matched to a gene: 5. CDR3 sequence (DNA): TGCGCCAGCAGAGGGGGCGCGGGCACTGAAGCTTTCTTT. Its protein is CASRGGAGTEAFF.

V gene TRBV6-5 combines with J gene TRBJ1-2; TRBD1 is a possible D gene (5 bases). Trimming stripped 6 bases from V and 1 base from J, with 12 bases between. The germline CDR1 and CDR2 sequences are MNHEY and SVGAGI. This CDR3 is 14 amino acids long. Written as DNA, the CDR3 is TGTGCCAGCAGGACAGCCGGAATTAACTATGGCTACACCTTC. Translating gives CASRTAGINYGYTF.

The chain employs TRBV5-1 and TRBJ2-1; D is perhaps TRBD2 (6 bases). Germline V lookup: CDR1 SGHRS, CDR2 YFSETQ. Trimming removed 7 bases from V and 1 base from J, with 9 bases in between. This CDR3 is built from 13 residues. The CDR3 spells CASRDLSYNEQFF. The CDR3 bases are TGCGCCAGCCGGGACTTGTCCTACAATGAGCAGTTCTTC.

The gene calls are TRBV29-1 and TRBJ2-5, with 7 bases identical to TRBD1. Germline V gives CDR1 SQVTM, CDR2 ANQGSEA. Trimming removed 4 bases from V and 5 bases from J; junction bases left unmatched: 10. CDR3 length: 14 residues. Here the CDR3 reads CSVVKGGAGETQYF. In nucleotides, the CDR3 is TGCAGCGTTGTAAAAGGGGGCGCCGGGGAGACCCAGTACTTC.

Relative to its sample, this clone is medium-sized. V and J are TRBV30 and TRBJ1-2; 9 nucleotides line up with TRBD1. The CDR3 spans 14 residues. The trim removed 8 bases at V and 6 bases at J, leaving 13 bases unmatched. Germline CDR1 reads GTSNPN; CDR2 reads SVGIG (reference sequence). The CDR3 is CAGMTGGDFHGYTF. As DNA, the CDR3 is TGTGCCGGCATGACAGGGGGTGATTTCCATGGCTACACCTTC.

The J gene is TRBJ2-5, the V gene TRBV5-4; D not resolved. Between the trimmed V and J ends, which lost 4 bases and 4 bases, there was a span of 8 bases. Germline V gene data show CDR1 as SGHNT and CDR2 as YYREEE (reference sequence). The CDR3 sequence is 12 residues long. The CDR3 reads CASSPGAETQYF. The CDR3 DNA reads TGTGCCAGCAGCCCAGGCGCAGAGACCCAGTACTTC.

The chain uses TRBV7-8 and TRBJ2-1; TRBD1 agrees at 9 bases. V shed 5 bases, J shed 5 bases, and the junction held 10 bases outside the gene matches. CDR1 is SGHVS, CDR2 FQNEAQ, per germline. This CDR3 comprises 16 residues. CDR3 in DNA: TGTGCCAGCAGCGGGACAGGGAATGATGGGAACAATGAGCAGTTCTTC. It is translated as CASSGTGNDGNNEQFF.

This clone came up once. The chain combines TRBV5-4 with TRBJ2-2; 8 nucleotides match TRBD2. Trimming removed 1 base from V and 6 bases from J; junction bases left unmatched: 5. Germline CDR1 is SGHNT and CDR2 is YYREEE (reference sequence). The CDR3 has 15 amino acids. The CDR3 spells CASSLQAGGPGELFF. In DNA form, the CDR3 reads TGTGCCAGCAGCTTGCAGGCGGGAGGACCCGGGGAGCTGTTTTTT.

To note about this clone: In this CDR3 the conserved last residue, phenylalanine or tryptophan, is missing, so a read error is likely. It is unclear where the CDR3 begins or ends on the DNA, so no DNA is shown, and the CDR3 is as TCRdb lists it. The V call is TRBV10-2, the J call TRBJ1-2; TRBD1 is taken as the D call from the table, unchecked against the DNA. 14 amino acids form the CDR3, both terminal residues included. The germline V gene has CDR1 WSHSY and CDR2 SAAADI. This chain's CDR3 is CASSGFVGQGILVT.

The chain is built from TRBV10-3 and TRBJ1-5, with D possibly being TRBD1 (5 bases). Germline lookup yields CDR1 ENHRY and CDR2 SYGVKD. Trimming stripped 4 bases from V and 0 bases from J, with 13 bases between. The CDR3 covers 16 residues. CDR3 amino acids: CAISGGRLDSNQPQHF. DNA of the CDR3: TGTGCCATCAGTGGGGGGAGGCTCGATAGCAATCAGCCCCAGCATTTT.

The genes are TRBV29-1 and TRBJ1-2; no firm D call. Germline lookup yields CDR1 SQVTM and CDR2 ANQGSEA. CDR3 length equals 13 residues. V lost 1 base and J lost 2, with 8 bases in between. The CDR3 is CSVEGTGNYGYTF. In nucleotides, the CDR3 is TGCAGCGTTGAAGGGACGGGAAACTATGGCTACACCTTC.

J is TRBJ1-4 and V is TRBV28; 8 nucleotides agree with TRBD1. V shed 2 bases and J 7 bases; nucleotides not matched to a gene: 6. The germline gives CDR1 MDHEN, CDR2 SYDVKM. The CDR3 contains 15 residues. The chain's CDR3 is CASSLPGQGGEKLFF. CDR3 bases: TGTGCCAGCAGTTTACCCGGACAGGGCGGTGAAAAACTGTTTTTT.